This TCR beta chain was recovered during a study of blood T cell repertoires in COVID-19. Whole-study context: Sites in the United States, Italy and Spain provided acute and convalescent COVID-19 samples. In each case, the material was cDNA or gDNA derived from T cells, B-cell-depleted T cells, or PBMCs.

The V gene's germline CDR1 is SQVTM and CDR2 ANQGSEA. The CDR3 has 13 residues. V dropped 4 bases and J dropped 3; count of bases not matched to a gene: 2. Some clones are missing from TCRdb's copy, which holds only in-frame ones; the method was immunoSEQ multiplex PCR. The table records 350,000 to 400,000 clones, around 90% of them present only once. Sequences were obtained from peripheral blood. The J gene is TRBJ2-1, the V gene TRBV29-1; 8 positions match TRBD1. The clonotype originates from a man aged 18 to 29 with active or convalescent COVID-19. This chain's CDR3 is CSVATGVYNEQFF. The CDR3, as DNA: TGCAGCGTTGCGACAGGGGTCTACAATGAGCAGTTCTTC.